The subject of this entry is one TCR beta chain. Its target is not known. J gave up 5 bases and V 7 bases, and 13 bases lay outside the gene matches. The CDR3 is 15 amino acids. CDR1 and CDR2 from the germline V gene are SQVTM and ANQGSEA. This record belongs to a study of OX40 agonist ivuxolimab in advanced cancers. For the study at large: Ivuxolimab, an antibody that agonizes OX40 (CD134), was administered to the patients.

Sequencing used immunoSEQ multiplex PCR; TCRdb keeps in-frame clones, though not all of them. The sample lists over 50,000 clones, more than 70% seen once, with less than 0.55% in the top ten. Regarding the study as a whole: Researchers report that CD8+ T cells had, on average, more expanded clones than CD4+.

This sequence originates from an adult with an advanced solid tumor such as melanoma, head and neck, liver or kidney cancer. The sequenced sample was CD4+ or CD8+ T cells sorted from blood, obtained in a trial of the OX40 agonist ivuxolimab. This rearrangement joins TRBV29-1 to TRBJ2-3, with TRBD2 matching over 9 bases. The CDR3 DNA reads TGCAGCGGGGGGGATAGCGGGAGTGCGGGAGATACGCAGTATTTT. Its translation is CSGGDSGSAGDTQYF.